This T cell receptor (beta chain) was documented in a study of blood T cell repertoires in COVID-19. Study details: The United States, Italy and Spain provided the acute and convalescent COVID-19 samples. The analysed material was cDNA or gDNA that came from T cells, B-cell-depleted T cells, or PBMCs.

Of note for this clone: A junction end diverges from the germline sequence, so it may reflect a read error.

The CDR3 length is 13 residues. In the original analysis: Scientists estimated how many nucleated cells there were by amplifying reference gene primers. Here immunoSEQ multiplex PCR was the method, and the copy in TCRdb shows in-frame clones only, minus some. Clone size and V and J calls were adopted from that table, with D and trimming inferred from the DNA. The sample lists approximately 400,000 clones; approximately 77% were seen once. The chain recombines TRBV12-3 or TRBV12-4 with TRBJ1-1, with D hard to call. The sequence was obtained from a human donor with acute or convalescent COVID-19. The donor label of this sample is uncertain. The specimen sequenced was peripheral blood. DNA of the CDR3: TGTGCCAGCAGTCCTACAGAGAACCCTGAAGCTTTCTTT. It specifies CASSPTENPEAFF.